Following are 7 T cell receptor beta chains from one sample sequenced in a study of blood T cell repertoires in COVID-19. TCRdb's table, derived via immunoSEQ multiplex PCR, lists solely in-frame clones and lacks some. Of about 230,000 clones in the sample, around four fifths were seen once. The sample comprised peripheral blood. These TCRs come from a man aged 40-49 years with acute or convalescent COVID-19.

The rearrangement joins TRBV7-9 to TRBJ1-1; D may be TRBD1 (5 bases). Trimming left V 1 base short and J 1 base short, with 13 bases between. Per germline, CDR1 SEHNR and CDR2 FQNEAQ (reference sequence). The CDR3 contains 16 residues. DNA of the CDR3: TGTGCCAGCAGCTTAGTGGCAAGGGGCCCGAACACTGAAGCTTTCTTT. Protein product: CASSLVARGPNTEAFF.

The chain employs TRBV12-3 or TRBV12-4 and TRBJ2-1, with D possibly TRBD2 on 5 matching bases. The V and J ends lost 8 bases and 0 bases respectively, with 8 bases between them. This CDR3 has 13 amino acids. DNA for the CDR3: TGTGCCAGCGAGGGTAGCTCCTACAATGAGCAGTTCTTC. It translates to CASEGSSYNEQFF.

The chain is built from TRBV18 and TRBJ1-4, with a weak D call TRBD1 (5 bases). This CDR3 is 14 amino acids long. V was trimmed by 5 bases and J by 6 bases, leaving 13 bases between them. Germline V gene lookup returns CDR1 KGHSH and CDR2 LQKENI. The CDR3: CASSYRGEDEKLFF. The CDR3 DNA is TGTGCCAGCTCATACCGGGGGGAGGATGAAAAACTGTTTTTT.

In this sample, this clone turned up a few times. The chain is built from TRBV6-6 and TRBJ1-6; 9 bases match TRBD1. CDR1 and CDR2 (germline): MNHNY, SVGAGI (reference sequence). The CDR3 runs to 16 residues. The V segment lost 7 bases and the J segment 9 bases; nucleotides outside the gene matches: 13. CDR3: CASTKGTGRLGSPLHF. The CDR3 nucleotides are TGTGCCAGCACCAAGGGGACAGGGCGGTTAGGTTCACCCCTCCACTTT.

The V gene is TRBV7-9, the J gene TRBJ1-2; 7 bases are a match to TRBD1. The CDR3 has 14 residues. The germline V gene has CDR1 SEHNR and CDR2 FQNEAQ (reference sequence). V was clipped by 5 bases and J by 8 bases; unmatched bases: 11. CDR3 coding DNA: TGTGCCAGCAGCCCTTTCCCAGGGGGTGACGGCTACACCTTC. It translates to CASSPFPGGDGYTF.

The chain carries TRBV5-5 and TRBJ2-7; 11 nucleotides align to TRBD1. V lost 1 base and J lost 3; bases outside the gene matches: 3. Per the germline V gene, CDR1 is SGHKS and CDR2 is YYEKEE (reference sequence). The CDR3 consists of 15 residues. The CDR3 protein is CASSLTGTGGYEQYF. The CDR3 DNA is TGTGCCAGCAGCTTGACCGGGACAGGGGGCTACGAGCAGTACTTC.

This clone is a singleton in its sample. The rearrangement links TRBV6-2 or TRBV6-3 to TRBJ2-3, with a weak D call TRBD1 (5 bases). Germline CDR1 reads MNHEY; CDR2 reads SVGEGT. This CDR3 has 13 residues. Trimming cost V 0 bases and J 4 bases, with 5 bases left between them. This CDR3 reads CASSYSGPDTQYF. For the CDR3, the DNA is TGTGCCAGCAGTTACTCGGGGCCAGATACGCAGTATTTT.